Listed here are 14 T cell receptor beta chains from one sample, sequenced in a study of T cells in Graves' hyperthyroidism and ophthalmopathy. RNA transcripts were the template for amplifying TCR beta CDR3 regions. Using the HTBI primer set, a first-round RT-PCR was run on the TCR CDR3. TCRdb used MiXCR to reprocess the multiplex PCR reads, holding one entry per CDR3 protein. The sample lists approximately 610,000 distinct CDR3 sequences, over 15% occurring once. The sequencing input was blood. These receptors were obtained from a woman aged 18-29 years with Graves' hyperthyroidism.

Only a few counts were recorded for this clonotype. This sequence joins TRBV7-8 and TRBJ1-4; 10 nucleotides agree with TRBD1. CDR3 length equals 14 residues. V lost 5 bases, J lost 8 bases, and 5 bases stayed unmatched. The germline gives CDR1 SGHVS, CDR2 FQNEAQ. CDR3 residues: CASSRQGAEEKLFF. The CDR3 nucleotides are TGTGCCAGCAGCCGACAGGGGGCGGAAGAAAAACTGTTTTTT.

The V and J genes are TRBV5-1 and TRBJ2-2; 8 bases fit TRBD1. The V segment lost 1 base and the J segment 1 base; nucleotides outside the gene matches: 9. The CDR3 has 18 residues. The germline V gene encodes CDR1 SGHRS and CDR2 YFSETQ. The DNA of the CDR3 is TGCGCCAGCAGCTTGTCTGTTTTAGGACAGGGGAACACCGGGGAGCTGTTTTTT. Protein sequence: CASSLSVLGQGNTGELFF.

This clonotype was seen ten or more times. The rearrangement joins TRBV11-1 to TRBJ2-7; possibly TRBD2 for D (6 bases). Germline V gene lookup returns CDR1 SGHAT and CDR2 FQDESV (reference sequence). Trimming removed 1 base at V and 9 bases at J, with 22 bases between. This CDR3 contains 16 residues. The CDR3 loop reads CASSLEDVKAVGGQYF. The DNA of the CDR3 is TGTGCCAGCAGCTTAGAGGATGTGAAAGCAGTCGGGGGGCAGTACTTC.

The chain uses TRBV2 and TRBJ1-4, with a tentative D call TRBD1 (6 bases). V was pared by 8 bases and J by 7 bases, with 17 bases between. Germline V lookup: CDR1 SNHLY, CDR2 FYNNEI. The CDR3 has 14 amino acids. The CDR3 sequence: CASSLQGVREKLFF. CDR3 nucleotide sequence: TGTGCCAGCTCCTTACAGGGTGTACGTGAAAAACTGTTTTTT.

This clonotype occurred a few times. This chain connects TRBV7-9 to TRBJ2-2; 7 positions match TRBD1. The CDR3 consists of 16 residues. With V trimmed by 2 bases and J by 4 bases, 7 bases remained unmatched. CDR1 and CDR2 (germline): SEHNR, FQNEAQ (reference sequence). CDR3 coding DNA: TGTGCCAGCAGCTTACGGTTCGCAGGGGGCACCGGGGAGCTGTTTTTT. As protein: CASSLRFAGGTGELFF.

The J gene is TRBJ1-4, the V gene TRBV20-1; D not resolved. Germline values: CDR1 DFQATT, CDR2 SNEGSKA (reference sequence). Trimming removed 0 bases at V and 7 bases at J, with 15 bases between. The CDR3 is 15 amino acids. The CDR3 nucleotides are TGCAGTGCTAGAGATGAGGGAGGAACCCGTGAAAAACTGTTTTTT. Amino acid sequence: CSARDEGGTREKLFF.

In its sample, this clonotype was seen a few times. CDR3 amino acids: CASSPLGGIGTEAFF. In nucleotides, the CDR3 is TGTGCCAGCAGCCCATTAGGGGGAATAGGTACTGAAGCTTTCTTT. V and J are TRBV27 and TRBJ1-1; a possible D gene is TRBD1 (6 bases). The V and J ends lost 6 bases and 5 bases respectively, with 19 bases between them. The CDR3 totals 15 residues. Germline CDR1 MNHEY, CDR2 SMNVEV (reference sequence).

The chain combines TRBV12-3 or TRBV12-4 with TRBJ1-4; no definite D call. The CDR3 sequence is 12 residues long. Trimming removed 3 bases at V and 7 bases at J, with 6 bases between. CDR3 protein: CASSLSVEKLFF. The CDR3 DNA sequence: TGTGCCAGCAGTTTGTCGGTTGAAAAACTGTTTTTT.

This clonotype came up a few times. J is TRBJ2-2 and V is TRBV20-1, with D unresolved. The V end was cut by 3 bases, the J end by 7 bases, with 12 bases between. From germline, CDR1 is DFQATT and CDR2 SNEGSKA (reference sequence). The CDR3 consists of 13 residues. CDR3 DNA sequence: TGCAGTGCTAGCGAGAGGCGGAGCGGGGAGCTGTTTTTT. It is translated as CSASERRSGELFF.

This clonotype came up many times. The rearrangement links TRBV6-5 to TRBJ2-3, with 7 positions matching TRBD2. The CDR3 covers 16 residues. Germline lookup yields CDR1 MNHEY and CDR2 SVGAGI. Losses at the gene ends were 2 bases for V and 1 base for J; bases not matched to a gene: 6. As DNA, the CDR3 is TGTGCCAGCAGTTACCGGGCGGGAGCCCGCACAGATACGCAGTATTTT. It is translated as CASSYRAGARTDTQYF.

This clonotype was seen only a few times. The CDR3 sequence: CSVNRWARRENEQFF. The CDR3, as DNA: TGCAGCGTTAACCGGTGGGCTAGGCGGGAGAATGAGCAGTTCTTC. The chain combines TRBV29-1 with TRBJ2-1; 7 bases agree with TRBD2. The V gene end was trimmed by 5 bases and the J gene end by 7 bases; junction bases not matched to a gene: 14. The CDR3 covers 15 residues. Germline-derived CDR1 and CDR2 are SQVTM and ANQGSEA.

This clonotype showed up just a few times. The chain employs TRBV7-6 and TRBJ1-3, with D perhaps TRBD1 (5 bases). V was cut by 8 bases and J by 2 bases, with 13 bases left in between. The V gene's germline CDR1 is SGHVS and CDR2 FNYEAQ. CDR3 size: 14 residues. Here the CDR3 reads CASSRGGAGNTIYF. CDR3 DNA sequence: TGTGCCAGCTCGCGCGGGGGGGCTGGAAACACCATATATTTT. Variable domain in full (rest from reference TRBV7-6 and TRBJ1-3): GAGVSQSPRYKVTKRGQDVALRCDPISGHVSLYWYRQALGQGPEFLTYFNYEAQQDKSGLPNDRFSAERPEGSISTLTIQRTEQRDSAMYRCASSRGGAGNTIYFGEGSWLTVV.

V and J are TRBV20-1 and TRBJ1-4; D is unclear. Germline V gene sequence: CDR1 DFQATT, CDR2 SNEGSKA (reference sequence). The V end lost 2 bases, the J end lost 10 bases, and 23 bases lay between the germline ends. CDR3 length: 16 residues. DNA of the CDR3: TGCAGTGCTAGATTAAGCGCGGGTCACCCTGGCGGAAAACTGTTTTTT. Protein product: CSARLSAGHPGGKLFF.

V gene TRBV4-1 combines with J gene TRBJ2-7; 10 positions agree with TRBD2. The CDR3 totals 16 residues. Losses at the gene ends were 1 base for V and 7 bases for J; bases not matched to a gene: 10. CDR1 is MGHRA and CDR2 is YSYEKL in the germline V gene. The CDR3 protein is CASSQVLVAGGSEQYF. CDR3 DNA sequence: TGCGCCAGCAGCCAAGTGTTGGTAGCGGGAGGTAGTGAGCAGTACTTC.